This T cell receptor beta chain was recovered during a study of T cells in Graves' hyperthyroidism and ophthalmopathy. Background on the study: Peripheral blood collection took place at initial diagnosis, before any treatment. Study observations and caveats: Ophthalmopathy, as predicted by the model, came a median roughly 6.3 months after the prediction. Blood shared most expanded thyroid clonotypes above 0.001.

Note on this clonotype: What it recognizes is unknown.

The CDR3 loop spans 14 amino acids. With 3 bases clipped from V and 5 bases from J, the junction kept 7 bases outside the gene matches. Looked up from germline, CDR1 is SGHRS and CDR2 is YFSETQ. At least 3 on the Clinical Activity Score was recorded for ophthalmopathy patients, who also had NOSPECS grade at least 4 and duration under 3 months. The CDR3 regions of TCR beta were amplified from RNA transcripts. The HTBI set primed first-round TCR CDR3 RT-PCR. One entry per CDR3 protein, called by TCRdb with MiXCR from the multiplex PCR reads. The sample holds some 370,000 distinct CDR3 sequences, about 14% seen once.

The V gene is TRBV5-1, the J gene TRBJ1-2, with TRBD1 matching 7 bases. Sequencing was done on a sample of blood. This clonotype was obtained from a man between 50 and 59 years old with Graves' ophthalmopathy. The DNA for the CDR3 is TGCGCCAGCAGCTCGGGACAGTCGCTATATGGCTACACCTTC. This gives the protein CASSSGQSLYGYTF.